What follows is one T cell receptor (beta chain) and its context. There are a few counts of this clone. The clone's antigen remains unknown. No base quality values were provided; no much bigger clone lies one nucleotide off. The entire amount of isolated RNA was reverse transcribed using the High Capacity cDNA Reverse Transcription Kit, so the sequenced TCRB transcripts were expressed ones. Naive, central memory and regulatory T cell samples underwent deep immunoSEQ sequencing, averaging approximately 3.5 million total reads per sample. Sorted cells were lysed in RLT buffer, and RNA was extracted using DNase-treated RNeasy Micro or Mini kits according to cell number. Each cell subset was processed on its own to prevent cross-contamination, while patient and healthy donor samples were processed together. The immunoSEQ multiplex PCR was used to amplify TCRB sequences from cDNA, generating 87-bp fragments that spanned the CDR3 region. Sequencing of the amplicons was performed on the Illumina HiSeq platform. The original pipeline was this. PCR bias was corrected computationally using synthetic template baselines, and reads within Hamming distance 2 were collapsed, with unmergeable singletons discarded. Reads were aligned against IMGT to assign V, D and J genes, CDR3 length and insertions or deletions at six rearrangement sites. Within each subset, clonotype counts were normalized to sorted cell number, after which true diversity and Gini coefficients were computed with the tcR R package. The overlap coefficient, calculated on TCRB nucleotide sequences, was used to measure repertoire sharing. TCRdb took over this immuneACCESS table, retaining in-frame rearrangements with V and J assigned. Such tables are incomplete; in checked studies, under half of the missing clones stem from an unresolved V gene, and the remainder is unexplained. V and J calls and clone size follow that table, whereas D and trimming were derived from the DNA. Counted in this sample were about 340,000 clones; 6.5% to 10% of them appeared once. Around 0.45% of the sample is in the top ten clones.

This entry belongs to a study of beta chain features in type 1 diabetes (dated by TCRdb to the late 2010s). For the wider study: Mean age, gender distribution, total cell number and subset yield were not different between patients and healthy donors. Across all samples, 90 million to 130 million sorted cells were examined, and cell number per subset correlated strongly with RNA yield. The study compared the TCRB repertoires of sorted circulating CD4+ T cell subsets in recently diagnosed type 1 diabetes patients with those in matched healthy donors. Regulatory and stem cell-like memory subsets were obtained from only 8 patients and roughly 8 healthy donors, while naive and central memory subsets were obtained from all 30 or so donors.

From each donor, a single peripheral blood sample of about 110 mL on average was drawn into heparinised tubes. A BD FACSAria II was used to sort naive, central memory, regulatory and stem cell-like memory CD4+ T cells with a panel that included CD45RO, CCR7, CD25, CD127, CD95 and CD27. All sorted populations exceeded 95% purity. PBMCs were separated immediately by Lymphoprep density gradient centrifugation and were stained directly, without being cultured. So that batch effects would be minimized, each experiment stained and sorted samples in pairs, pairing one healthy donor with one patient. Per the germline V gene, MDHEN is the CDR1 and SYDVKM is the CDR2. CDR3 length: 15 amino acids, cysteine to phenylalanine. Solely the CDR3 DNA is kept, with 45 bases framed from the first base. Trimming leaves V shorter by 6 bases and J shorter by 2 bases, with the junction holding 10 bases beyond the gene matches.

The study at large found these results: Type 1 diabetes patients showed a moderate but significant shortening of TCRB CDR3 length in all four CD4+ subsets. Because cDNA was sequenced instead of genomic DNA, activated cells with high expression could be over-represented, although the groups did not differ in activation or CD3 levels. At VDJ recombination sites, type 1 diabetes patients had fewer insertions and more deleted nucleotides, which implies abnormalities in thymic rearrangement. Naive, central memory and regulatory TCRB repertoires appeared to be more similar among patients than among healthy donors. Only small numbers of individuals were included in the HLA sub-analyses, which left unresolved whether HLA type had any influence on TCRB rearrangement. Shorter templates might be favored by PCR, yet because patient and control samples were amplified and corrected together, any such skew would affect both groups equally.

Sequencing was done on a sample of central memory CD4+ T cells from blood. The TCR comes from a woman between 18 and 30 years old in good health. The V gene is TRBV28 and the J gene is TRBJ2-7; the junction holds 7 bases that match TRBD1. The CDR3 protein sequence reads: CASSSGGVGPYEQYF. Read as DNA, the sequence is TGTGCCAGCAGCTCAGGGGGAGTAGGCCCCTACGAGCAGTACTTC. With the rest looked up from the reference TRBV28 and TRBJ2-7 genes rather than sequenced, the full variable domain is DVKVTQSSRYLVKRTGEKVFLECVQDMDHENMFWYRQDPGLGLRLIYFSYDVKMKEKGDIPEGYSVSREKKERFSLILESASTNQTSMYLCASSSGGVGPYEQYFGPGTRLTVT.